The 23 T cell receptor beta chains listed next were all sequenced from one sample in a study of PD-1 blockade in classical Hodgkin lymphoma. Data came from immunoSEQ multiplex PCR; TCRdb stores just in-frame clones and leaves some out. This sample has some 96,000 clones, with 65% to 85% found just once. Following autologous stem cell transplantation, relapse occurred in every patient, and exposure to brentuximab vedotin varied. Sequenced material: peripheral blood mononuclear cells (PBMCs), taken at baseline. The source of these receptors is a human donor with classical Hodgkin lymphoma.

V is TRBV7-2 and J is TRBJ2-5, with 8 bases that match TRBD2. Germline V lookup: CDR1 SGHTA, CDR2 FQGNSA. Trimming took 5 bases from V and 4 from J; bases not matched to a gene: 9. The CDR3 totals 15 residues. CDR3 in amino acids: CASSLQAGGGETQYF. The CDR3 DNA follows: TGTGCCAGCAGCCTCCAGGCGGGAGGTGGAGAGACCCAGTACTTC.

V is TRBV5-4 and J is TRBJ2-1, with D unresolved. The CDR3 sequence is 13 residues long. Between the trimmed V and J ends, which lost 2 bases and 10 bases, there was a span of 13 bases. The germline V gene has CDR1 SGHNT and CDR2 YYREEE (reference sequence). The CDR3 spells CASSFGAPEEQFF. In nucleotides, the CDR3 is TGTGCCAGCAGCTTCGGAGCACCAGAGGAGCAGTTCTTC.

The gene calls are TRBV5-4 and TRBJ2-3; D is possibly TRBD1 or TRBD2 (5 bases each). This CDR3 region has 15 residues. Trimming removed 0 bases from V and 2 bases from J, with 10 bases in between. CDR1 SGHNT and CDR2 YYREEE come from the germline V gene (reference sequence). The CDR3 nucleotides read TGTGCCAGCAGCTTGGGGAGGACACTCACAGATACGCAGTATTTT. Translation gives CASSLGRTLTDTQYF.

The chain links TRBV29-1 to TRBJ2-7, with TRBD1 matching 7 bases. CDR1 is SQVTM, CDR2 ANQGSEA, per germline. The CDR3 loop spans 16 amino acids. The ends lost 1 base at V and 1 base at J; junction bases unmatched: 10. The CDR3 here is CSVEVMGRGSSYEQYF. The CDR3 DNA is TGCAGCGTTGAAGTAATGGGCAGGGGGTCATCCTACGAGCAGTACTTC.

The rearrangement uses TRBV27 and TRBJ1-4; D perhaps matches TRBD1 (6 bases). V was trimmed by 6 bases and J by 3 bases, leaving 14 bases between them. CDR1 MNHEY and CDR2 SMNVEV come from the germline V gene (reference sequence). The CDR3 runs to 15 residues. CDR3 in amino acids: CASSKTGTSNEKLFF. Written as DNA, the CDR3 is TGTGCCAGCAGCAAAACAGGGACCTCTAATGAAAAACTGTTTTTT. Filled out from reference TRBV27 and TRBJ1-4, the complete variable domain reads EAQVTQNPRYLITVTGKKLTVTCSQNMNHEYMSWYRQDPGLGLRQIYYSMNVEVTDKGDVPEGYKVSRKEKRNFPLILESPSPNQTSLYFCASSKTGTSNEKLFFGSGTQLSVL.

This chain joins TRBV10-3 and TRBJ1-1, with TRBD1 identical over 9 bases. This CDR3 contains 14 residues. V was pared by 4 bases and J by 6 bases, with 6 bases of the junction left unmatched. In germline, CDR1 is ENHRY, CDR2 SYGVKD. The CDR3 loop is CAISASQGAAEAFF. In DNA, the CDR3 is TGTGCCATCAGTGCCTCACAGGGGGCGGCTGAAGCTTTCTTT.

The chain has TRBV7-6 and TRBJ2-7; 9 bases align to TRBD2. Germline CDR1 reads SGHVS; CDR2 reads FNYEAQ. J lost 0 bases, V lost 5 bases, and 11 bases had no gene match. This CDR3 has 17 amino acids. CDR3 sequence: CASSLTPPSGNSYEQYF. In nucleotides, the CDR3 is TGTGCCAGCAGCCTAACCCCACCTAGCGGGAACTCCTACGAGCAGTACTTC. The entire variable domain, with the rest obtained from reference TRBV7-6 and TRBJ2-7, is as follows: GAGVSQSPRYKVTKRGQDVALRCDPISGHVSLYWYRQALGQGPEFLTYFNYEAQQDKSGLPNDRFSAERPEGSISTLTIQRTEQRDSAMYRCASSLTPPSGNSYEQYFGPGTRLTVT.

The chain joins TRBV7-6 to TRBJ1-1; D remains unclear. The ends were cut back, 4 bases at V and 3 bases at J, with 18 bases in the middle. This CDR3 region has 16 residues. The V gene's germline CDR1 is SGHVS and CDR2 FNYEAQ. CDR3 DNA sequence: TGTGCCAGCAGCTCGCTCCCTGGGGTGCGCGACACTGAAGCTTTCTTT. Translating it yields CASSSLPGVRDTEAFF.

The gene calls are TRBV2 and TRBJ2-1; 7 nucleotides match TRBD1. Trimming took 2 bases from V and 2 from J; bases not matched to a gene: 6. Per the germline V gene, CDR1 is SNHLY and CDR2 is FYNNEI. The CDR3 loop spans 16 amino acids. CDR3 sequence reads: CASSERGTEPYNEQFF. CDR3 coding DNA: TGTGCCAGCAGTGAAAGGGGGACAGAACCCTACAATGAGCAGTTCTTC.

Here the CDR3 reads CASTEQGRPGTDTQYF. The CDR3 DNA is TGTGCCAGTACCGAACAGGGGCGCCCTGGCACAGATACGCAGTATTTT. The chain uses TRBV19 and TRBJ2-3; 7 bases match TRBD1. With 7 bases clipped from V and 1 base from J, the junction kept 11 bases outside the gene matches. The length of the CDR3 is 16 residues. Germline assignment: CDR1 LNHDA and CDR2 SQIVND (reference sequence).

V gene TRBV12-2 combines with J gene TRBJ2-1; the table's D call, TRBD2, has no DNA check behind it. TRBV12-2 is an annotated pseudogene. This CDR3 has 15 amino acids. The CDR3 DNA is TGTGCAAGTCGCTTAGGGATAGCGCTTTACAATGAGCAGTTCTTC. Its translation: CASRLGIALYNEQFF.

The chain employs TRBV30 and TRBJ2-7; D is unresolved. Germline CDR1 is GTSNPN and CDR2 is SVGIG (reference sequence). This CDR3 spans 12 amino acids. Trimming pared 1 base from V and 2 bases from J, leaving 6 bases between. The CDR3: CAWSAPAYEQYF. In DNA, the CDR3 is TGTGCCTGGAGTGCCCCGGCCTACGAGCAGTACTTC.

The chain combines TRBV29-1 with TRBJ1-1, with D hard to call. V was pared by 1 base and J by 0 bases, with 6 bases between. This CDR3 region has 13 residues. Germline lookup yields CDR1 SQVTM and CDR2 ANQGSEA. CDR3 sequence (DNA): TGCAGCGTTGAAGGTTCTATGAACACTGAAGCTTTCTTT. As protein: CSVEGSMNTEAFF.

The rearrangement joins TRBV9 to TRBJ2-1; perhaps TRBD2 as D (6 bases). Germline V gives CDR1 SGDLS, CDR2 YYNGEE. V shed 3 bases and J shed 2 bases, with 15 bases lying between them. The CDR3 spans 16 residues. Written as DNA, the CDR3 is TGTGCCAGCAGCGCACGAGGAGGGCCAACCTACAATGAGCAGTTCTTC. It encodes CASSARGGPTYNEQFF. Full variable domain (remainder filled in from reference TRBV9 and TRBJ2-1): DSGVTQTPKHLITATGQRVTLRCSPRSGDLSVYWYQQSLDQGLQFLIQYYNGEERAKGNILERFSAQQFPDLHSELNLSSLELGDSALYFCASSARGGPTYNEQFFGPGTRLTVL.

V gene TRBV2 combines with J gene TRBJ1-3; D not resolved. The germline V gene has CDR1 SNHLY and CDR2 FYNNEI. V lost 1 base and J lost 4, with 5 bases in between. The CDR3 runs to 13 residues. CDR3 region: CASSEGRGNTIYF. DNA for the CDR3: TGTGCCAGCAGTGAAGGGCGGGGAAACACCATATATTTT. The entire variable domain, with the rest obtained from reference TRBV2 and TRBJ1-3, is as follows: EPEVTQTPSHQVTQMGQEVILRCVPISNHLYFYWYRQILGQKVEFLVSFYNNEISEKSEIFDDQFSVERPDGSNFTLKIRSTKLEDSAMYFCASSEGRGNTIYFGEGSWLTVV.

The CDR3 sequence is CASSVATGSGPGNTIYF. CDR3 DNA sequence: TGTGCCAGCAGCGTAGCTACTGGGAGTGGGCCTGGAAACACCATATATTTT. This chain uses TRBV9 with TRBJ1-3, with D hard to call. The length of the CDR3 is 17 residues. Trimming removed 0 bases from V and 2 bases from J, with 15 bases in between. CDR1 is SGDLS and CDR2 is YYNGEE in the germline V gene.

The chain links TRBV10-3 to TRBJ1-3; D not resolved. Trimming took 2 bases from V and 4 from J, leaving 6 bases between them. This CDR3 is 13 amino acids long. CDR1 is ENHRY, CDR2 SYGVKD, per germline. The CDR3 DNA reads TGTGCCATCAGTGAGGTTTTCGGAAACACCATATATTTT. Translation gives CAISEVFGNTIYF.

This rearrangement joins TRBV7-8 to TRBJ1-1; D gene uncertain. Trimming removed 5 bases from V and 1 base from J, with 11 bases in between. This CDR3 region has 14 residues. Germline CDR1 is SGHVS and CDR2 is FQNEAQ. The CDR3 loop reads CASSPPYWNTEAFF. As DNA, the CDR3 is TGTGCCAGCAGCCCCCCCTATTGGAACACTGAAGCTTTCTTT.

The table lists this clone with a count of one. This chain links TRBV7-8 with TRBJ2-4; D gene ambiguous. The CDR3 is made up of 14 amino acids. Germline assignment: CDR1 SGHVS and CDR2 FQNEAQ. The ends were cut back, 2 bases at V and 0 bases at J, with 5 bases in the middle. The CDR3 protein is CASSLTGAKNIQYF. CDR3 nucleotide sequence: TGTGCCAGCAGCTTAACGGGAGCCAAAAACATTCAGTACTTC. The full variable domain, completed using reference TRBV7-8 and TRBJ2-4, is GAGVSQSPRYKVAKRGQDVALRCDPISGHVSLFWYQQALGQGPEFLTYFQNEAQLDKSGLPSDRFFAERPEGSVSTLKIQRTQQEDSAVYLCASSLTGAKNIQYFGAGTRLSVL.

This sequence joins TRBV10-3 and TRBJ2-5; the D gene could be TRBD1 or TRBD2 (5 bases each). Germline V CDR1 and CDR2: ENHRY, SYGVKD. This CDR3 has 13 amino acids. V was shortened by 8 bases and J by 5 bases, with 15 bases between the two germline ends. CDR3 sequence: CAIGVGAPETQYF. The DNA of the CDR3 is TGTGCCATCGGGGTCGGGGCTCCTGAGACCCAGTACTTC.

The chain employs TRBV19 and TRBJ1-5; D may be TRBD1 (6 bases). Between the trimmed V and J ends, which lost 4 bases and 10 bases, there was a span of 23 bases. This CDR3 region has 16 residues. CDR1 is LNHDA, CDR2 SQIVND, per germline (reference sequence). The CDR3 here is CASSSIAGARGQPQHF. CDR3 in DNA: TGTGCCAGTAGTAGTATTGCAGGGGCTAGGGGTCAACCCCAGCATTTT.

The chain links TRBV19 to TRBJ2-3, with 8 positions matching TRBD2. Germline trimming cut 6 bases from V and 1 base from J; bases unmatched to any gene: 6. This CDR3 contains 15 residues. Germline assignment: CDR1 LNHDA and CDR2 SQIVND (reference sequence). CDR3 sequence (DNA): TGTGCCAGTAGGCACCTAGCGGGTGGCACAGATACGCAGTATTTT. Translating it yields CASRHLAGGTDTQYF.

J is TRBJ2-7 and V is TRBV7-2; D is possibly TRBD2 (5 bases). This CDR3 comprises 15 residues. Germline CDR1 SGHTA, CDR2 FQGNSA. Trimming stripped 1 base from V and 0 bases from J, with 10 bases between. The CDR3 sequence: CASSLGSRVSYEQYF. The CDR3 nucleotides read TGTGCCAGCAGCTTAGGGTCGCGGGTCTCCTACGAGCAGTACTTC. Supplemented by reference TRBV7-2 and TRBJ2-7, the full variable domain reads GAGVSQSPSNKVTEKGKDVELRCDPISGHTALYWYRQSLGQGLEFLIYFQGNSAPDKSGLPSDRFSAERTGGSVSTLTIQRTQQEDSAVYLCASSLGSRVSYEQYFGPGTRLTVT.